Listed here are 29 T cell receptor beta chains from one sample, sequenced in a study of CD8 T cells in ankylosing spondylitis (dated 2017 in TCRdb). The library was produced with 5' RACE. Sequencing was carried out with an Illumina MiSeq. TCRdb passed the public sequencing reads through fastp at Q25 and MiXCR, retaining productive beta sequences. Under each unique CDR3 protein, matching rows form one entry showing the most common genes and DNA. The sample yields approximately 16,000 distinct CDR3 sequences; 8% to 10% were counted once. The ten largest clones capture around 33% of the sample. The sequenced sample was blood. The receptors stem from a male donor with ankylosing spondylitis or in good health (not recorded which).

This clonotype occurred many times. The chain couples TRBV7-2 to TRBJ2-3; no firm D call. Germline V gives CDR1 SGHTA, CDR2 FQGNSA. Trimming took off 3 bases at V and 6 bases at J, with 16 bases between the two ends. The length of the CDR3 is 15 residues. This chain's CDR3 is CASSLVAALRDTQYF. CDR3 DNA: TGTGCCAGCAGCTTGGTTGCCGCCCTCCGGGATACGCAGTATTTT.

This clonotype showed up just a few times. The CDR3 region is CSARDVNRGETQYF. The CDR3 bases are TGCAGTGCTAGAGATGTGAACAGGGGGGAGACCCAGTACTTC. The chain recombines TRBV20-1 with TRBJ2-5, with TRBD1 identical over 8 bases. The CDR3 runs 14 residues. V dropped 0 bases and J dropped 5; count of bases not matched to a gene: 5. CDR1 is DFQATT, CDR2 SNEGSKA, per germline (reference sequence).

The V gene is TRBV20-1, the J gene TRBJ2-3; possible D gene TRBD2, 5 bases. This CDR3 comprises 14 residues. From germline, CDR1 is DFQATT and CDR2 SNEGSKA (reference sequence). Between the trimmed V and J ends, which lost 2 bases and 0 bases, there was a span of 9 bases. The CDR3 DNA reads as TGCAGTGCTAGACCGCGGGTCAGCACAGATACGCAGTATTTT. Protein product: CSARPRVSTDTQYF.

The chain joins TRBV6-5 to TRBJ2-1, with 12 bases identical to TRBD2. Germline lookup yields CDR1 MNHEY and CDR2 SVGAGI. V was clipped by 2 bases and J by 9 bases; unmatched bases: 8. The CDR3 loop spans 16 amino acids. The CDR3 bases are TGTGCCAGCAGTTACGCCCGACTAGCGGGGGAGGTTGAGCAGTTCTTC. It specifies CASSYARLAGEVEQFF.

This clonotype was detected many times. The chain employs TRBV7-3 and TRBJ2-5; 7 bases fit TRBD2. CDR1 SGHTA and CDR2 FQGTGA come from the germline V gene. This CDR3 is built from 14 residues. Germline trimming cut 5 bases from V and 2 bases from J; bases unmatched to any gene: 5. The CDR3 loop is CASSPGTTQETQYF. Written as DNA, the CDR3 is TGTGCCAGCAGCCCAGGGACTACTCAAGAGACCCAGTACTTC.

This clonotype was recorded many times. This sequence joins TRBV7-9 and TRBJ2-3; D uncertain. The ends were cut back, 6 bases at V and 6 bases at J, with 10 bases in the middle. Looked up from germline, CDR1 is SEHNR and CDR2 is FQNEAQ (reference sequence). The CDR3 loop spans 12 amino acids. For the CDR3, the DNA is TGTGCCAGCAGTTTTGAAGGGGATACGCAGTATTTT. Protein sequence: CASSFEGDTQYF.

This clonotype has only a few counts. The gene calls are TRBV12-3 or TRBV12-4 and TRBJ1-3, with D uncertain. V shed 6 bases and J shed 0 bases, with 9 bases lying between them. There are 14 residues in the CDR3. CDR3 amino acids: CASRWDPSGNTIYF. In DNA form, the CDR3 reads TGTGCCAGCAGGTGGGATCCCTCTGGAAACACCATATATTTT.

The chain carries TRBV20-1 and TRBJ2-1, with 7 nucleotides matching TRBD2. This CDR3 is 15 amino acids long. V dropped 0 bases and J dropped 3; count of bases not matched to a gene: 5. Germline loops: CDR1 DFQATT, CDR2 SNEGSKA (reference sequence). CDR3 bases: TGCAGTGCTAGAGATCCCAAGCGGGACTACAATGAGCAGTTCTTC. Amino acid sequence: CSARDPKRDYNEQFF.

This clonotype was detected a few times. The V and J genes are TRBV20-1 and TRBJ2-3; 8 nucleotides match TRBD2. Germline values: CDR1 DFQATT, CDR2 SNEGSKA (reference sequence). CDR3 length: 18 residues. V was pared by 6 bases and J by 0 bases, with 17 bases of the junction left unmatched. The CDR3 is CSALNRETGGPSTDTQYF. The CDR3, as DNA: TGCAGTGCCCTCAACCGCGAAACGGGAGGGCCTAGCACAGATACGCAGTATTTT.

This clonotype appeared many times. As DNA, the CDR3 is TGTGCCAGCAGCACTCGGACAGGCAATCAGCCCCAGCATTTT. It encodes CASSTRTGNQPQHF. The rearrangement links TRBV7-2 to TRBJ1-5, with a weak D call TRBD1 (6 bases). The V end was cut by 5 bases, the J end by 2 bases, with 10 bases between. The CDR3 contains 14 residues. Germline assignment: CDR1 SGHTA and CDR2 FQGNSA.

This clonotype was detected ten times or more. J is TRBJ2-1 and V is TRBV12-3 or TRBV12-4; 8 bases fit TRBD1. J gave up 8 bases and V 6 bases, and 3 bases lay outside the gene matches. The CDR3 covers 12 residues. CDR3 in amino acids: CASSGQGDEQFF. As DNA, the CDR3 is TGTGCCAGCAGCGGACAGGGTGATGAGCAGTTCTTC.

This clonotype was recorded many times. This chain links TRBV29-1 with TRBJ2-3; maybe TRBD2 (6 bases). Germline V lookup: CDR1 SQVTM, CDR2 ANQGSEA. V was clipped by 5 bases and J by 2 bases, with 14 bases between them. The CDR3 sequence is 14 residues long. The CDR3 loop reads CSVRPGVVTDTQYF. In DNA form, the CDR3 reads TGCAGCGTTCGTCCGGGAGTGGTCACAGATACGCAGTATTTT.

This clonotype was counted many times. The rearrangement uses TRBV29-1 and TRBJ2-3, with D uncertain. The CDR3 loop spans 14 amino acids. Germline lookup yields CDR1 SQVTM and CDR2 ANQGSEA. V lost 4 bases to trimming and J lost 1 base, with 12 bases between them. The CDR3 sequence: CSVGMGSRTDTQYF. The CDR3 DNA follows: TGCAGCGTTGGTATGGGCAGTCGCACAGATACGCAGTATTTT.

This clonotype was seen many times. This chain uses TRBV3-2 with TRBJ2-2; TRBD2, as called in the table, went unchecked against the DNA. TRBV3-2 is a pseudogene segment. The CDR3 has 16 residues. CDR3 in DNA: TGTGCCAGCAGCCAAGATCGGTGGAGCGGGACCGGGGAGCTGTTTTTT. This translates into CASSQDRWSGTGELFF.

This clonotype has a count of ten or more. CDR3 in DNA: TGCGCCAGCAGCTTGGAGACAGGATTGTCTGAAGCTTTCTTT. It codes for CASSLETGLSEAFF. The chain has TRBV5-1 and TRBJ1-1; weak D call: TRBD1 (6 bases). This CDR3 contains 14 residues. Germline CDR1 and CDR2: SGHRS and YFSETQ. Trimming cost V 0 bases and J 6 bases, with 12 bases left between them. The full variable domain, rest sourced from reference TRBV5-1 and TRBJ1-1, is KAGVTQTPRYLIKTRGQQVTLSCSPISGHRSVSWYQQTPGQGLQFLFEYFSETQRNKGNFPGRFSGRQFSNSRSEMNVSTLELGDSALYLCASSLETGLSEAFFGQGTRLTVV.

This clonotype showed up just a few times. V is TRBV27 and J is TRBJ2-1; 10 positions match TRBD1. This CDR3 is built from 15 residues. CDR1 MNHEY and CDR2 SMNVEV come from the germline V gene (reference sequence). Trimming cost V 9 bases and J 6 bases; bases outside gene matches: 11. CDR3 loop: CARGRRDRGINEQFF. Written as DNA, the CDR3 is TGTGCCAGGGGTCGGCGGGACAGGGGTATCAATGAGCAGTTCTTC.

This clonotype was seen only a few times. V gene TRBV12-3 or TRBV12-4 combines with J gene TRBJ2-3, with D uncertain. The V gene lost 7 bases and the J gene lost 0 bases, with 11 bases spanning the gap. The CDR3 runs to 14 residues. CDR3 nucleotide sequence: TGTGCCAGCACCCCTGAGGTTAGCACAGATACGCAGTATTTT. Amino acids: CASTPEVSTDTQYF.

Ten or more counts support this clonotype. This sequence joins TRBV5-1 and TRBJ2-7, with D possibly TRBD2 on 6 matching bases. CDR1 and CDR2 from the germline V gene are SGHRS and YFSETQ. The CDR3 covers 18 residues. The germline V and J ends were trimmed by 0 bases and 0 bases, with 19 bases remaining between them. CDR3 coding DNA: TGCGCCAGCAGCTTGGCCGTTCCCGGGGGATCGAGCTCCTACGAGCAGTACTTC. This gives the protein CASSLAVPGGSSSYEQYF.

This clonotype was detected ten times or more. V gene TRBV20-1 combines with J gene TRBJ2-2, with 9 bases fitting TRBD1. The CDR3 is 16 amino acids. The ends lost 4 bases at V and 4 bases at J; junction bases unmatched: 10. The germline V gene has CDR1 DFQATT and CDR2 SNEGSKA (reference sequence). This CDR3 reads CSANTRDRAITGELFF. The CDR3 DNA sequence: TGCAGTGCTAACACCAGGGACAGGGCTATCACCGGGGAGCTGTTTTTT.

This chain joins TRBV25-1 and TRBJ2-2, with a weak D call TRBD2 (6 bases). V was cut by 2 bases and J by 0 bases, with 13 bases left in between. CDR1 and CDR2 from the germline V gene are MGHDK and SYGVNS. The CDR3 consists of 17 residues. The CDR3 sequence is CASSEVRRVANTGELFF. In DNA, the CDR3 is TGTGCCAGCAGTGAAGTGAGGAGGGTGGCGAACACCGGGGAGCTGTTTTTT.

The V call is TRBV18, the J call TRBJ2-1; D is uncertain. The CDR3 runs to 13 residues. V was trimmed by 4 bases and J by 6 bases, leaving 10 bases between them. Germline CDR1 and CDR2: KGHSH and LQKENI. The CDR3 DNA reads TGTGCCAGCTCACGTGAAAATCCCAATGAGCAGTTCTTC. Its protein product is CASSRENPNEQFF.

There are a few counts of this clonotype. The chain couples TRBV14 to TRBJ1-6, with 9 bases fitting TRBD1. The CDR3 has 17 amino acids. Germline assignment: CDR1 SGHDN and CDR2 FVKESK. With V trimmed by 2 bases and J by 5 bases, 7 bases remained unmatched. The CDR3 region is CASSQNTGGLDNSPLHF. CDR3 bases: TGTGCCAGCAGCCAAAATACAGGGGGCTTGGATAATTCACCCCTCCACTTT.

At least ten counts were recorded for this clonotype. The chain uses TRBV10-3 and TRBJ2-3; TRBD2 might be the D (6 bases). The CDR3 has 13 residues. V was cut by 0 bases and J by 7 bases, with 8 bases left in between. Germline V gene data show CDR1 as ENHRY and CDR2 as SYGVKD. This CDR3 reads CAISESGRNTQYF. DNA for the CDR3: TGTGCCATCAGTGAGTCGGGGAGGAATACGCAGTATTTT.

This clonotype has at least ten counts. CDR3 sequence reads: CASSLVGLLDTQYF. The CDR3 DNA reads TGTGCCAGCAGCTTGGTGGGTCTTCTGGATACGCAGTATTTT. The chain couples TRBV5-8 to TRBJ2-3; no reliable D call. Germline CDR1 and CDR2: SGHTS and YDEGEE. The CDR3 consists of 14 residues. The V end lost 0 bases, the J end lost 6 bases, and 11 bases lay between the germline ends.

This clonotype was recorded many times. The chain carries TRBV20-1 and TRBJ1-1; D is unclear. Trimming removed 0 bases at V and 5 bases at J, with 7 bases between. This CDR3 comprises 12 residues. Germline lookup yields CDR1 DFQATT and CDR2 SNEGSKA (reference sequence). In nucleotides, the CDR3 is TGCAGTGCTAGAGATCTGATAACTGAAGCTTTCTTT. Amino acids: CSARDLITEAFF.

This clonotype was seen repeatedly, ten times or more. The V call is TRBV12-3 or TRBV12-4, the J call TRBJ2-1; TRBD2 might be the D (6 bases). V was pared by 6 bases and J by 13 bases, with 16 bases between. The CDR3 totals 12 residues. In DNA form, the CDR3 reads TGTGCCAGCAGCCGGGACTCAGTCACCCAGTTCTTC. It yields the protein CASSRDSVTQFF.

The rearrangement links TRBV7-3 to TRBJ2-2; D is ambiguous. The CDR3 is 12 amino acids. V was clipped by 2 bases and J by 7 bases, with 5 bases between them. Germline V gene sequence: CDR1 SGHTA, CDR2 FQGTGA. CDR3 in amino acids: CASSLYGGELFF. CDR3 nucleotides: TGTGCCAGCAGCTTATACGGCGGGGAGCTGTTTTTT. Full variable domain (remainder filled in from reference TRBV7-3 and TRBJ2-2): GAGVSQTPSNKVTEKGKYVELRCDPISGHTALYWYRQSLGQGPEFLIYFQGTGAADDSGLPNDRFFAVRPEGSVSTLKIQRTERGDSAVYLCASSLYGGELFFGEGSRLTVL.

This clonotype was recorded many times. The chain carries TRBV15 and TRBJ2-7, with D possibly being TRBD2 (5 bases). The CDR3 loop spans 14 amino acids. Germline V gene lookup returns CDR1 LNHNV and CDR2 YYDKDF (reference sequence). The V end lost 1 base, the J end lost 6 bases, and 13 bases lay between the germline ends. The CDR3 is CATSRALDGGEQYV. The CDR3 region has the DNA TGTGCCACCAGCAGAGCTCTTGACGGAGGCGAGCAGTACGTC.

This clonotype was counted at least ten times. The rearrangement links TRBV25-1 to TRBJ1-4; perhaps TRBD1 as D (5 bases). Germline V lookup: CDR1 MGHDK, CDR2 SYGVNS. Between the trimmed V and J ends, which lost 0 bases and 5 bases, there was a span of 13 bases. This CDR3 is built from 16 residues. CDR3 amino acids: CASSEYVGRGNEKLFF. The CDR3 DNA sequence: TGTGCCAGCAGTGAATATGTGGGACGGGGGAATGAAAAACTGTTTTTT.